One T cell receptor (beta chain) is described in this entry. Its antigen remains unknown. This sample is part of a study of T cell responses to AZD1222 COVID-19 vaccine. Turning to the study itself: Second-dose recipients at about 4 or about 12 weeks were treated as one pooled group.

Study-wide points: Seropositive status at baseline applied to only 6 or 7 AZD1222 recipients. Donors in the cohort were predominantly white British and more often female, and clonal diversity was possibly underestimated.

Profiled with immunoSEQ multiplex PCR; TCRdb holds only in-frame clones, not every one. The table includes 120,000 to 150,000 clones, around 93% detected once. The TCR was taken from an adult in good health. The input for sequencing was peripheral blood, taken on day 0 of AZD1222 vaccination.

CDR3 in amino acids: CATSRELAAGPTGELFF. CDR3 nucleotide sequence: TGTGCCACCAGCAGAGAGCTGGCCGCAGGGCCCACCGGGGAGCTGTTTTTT. The J gene is TRBJ2-2, the V gene TRBV15, with D possibly matching TRBD1 (5 bases). V lost 0 bases and J lost 4, with 15 bases in between. The CDR3 totals 17 residues. Germline CDR1 reads LNHNV; CDR2 reads YYDKDF (reference sequence).